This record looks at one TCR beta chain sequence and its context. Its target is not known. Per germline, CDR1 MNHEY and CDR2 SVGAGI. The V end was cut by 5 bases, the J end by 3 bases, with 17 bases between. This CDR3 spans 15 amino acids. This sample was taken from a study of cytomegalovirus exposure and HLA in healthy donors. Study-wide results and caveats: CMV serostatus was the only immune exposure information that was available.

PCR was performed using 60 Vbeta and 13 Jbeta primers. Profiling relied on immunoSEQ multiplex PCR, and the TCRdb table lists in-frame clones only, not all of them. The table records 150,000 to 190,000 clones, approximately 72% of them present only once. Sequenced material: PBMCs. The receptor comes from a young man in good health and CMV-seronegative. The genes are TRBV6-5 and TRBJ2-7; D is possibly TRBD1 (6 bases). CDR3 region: CASSKTRDINYEQYF. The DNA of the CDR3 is TGTGCCAGCAGTAAGACCCGGGACATAAACTACGAGCAGTACTTC.